This paragraph covers one T cell receptor beta chain sequence. This sample stems from a study of blood T cell repertoires in COVID-19. For the study at large: The United States, Italy and Spain provided the acute and convalescent COVID-19 samples.

Germline V gene data show CDR1 as KGHDR and CDR2 as SFDVKD. V lost 4 bases to trimming and J lost 8 bases; unmatched junction nucleotides: 14. The CDR3 loop spans 17 amino acids. Some clones are missing from TCRdb's copy, which holds only in-frame ones; the method was immunoSEQ multiplex PCR. Of some 58,000 clones listed, 80% to 95% are singletons. The sequenced material came from peripheral blood. The receptor's source is a man over 45 with active COVID-19. The J gene is TRBJ2-1, the V gene TRBV24-1, with 9 bases lining up with TRBD2. This CDR3 reads CATSESLASGIEDEQFF. As DNA, the CDR3 is TGTGCCACCAGTGAATCCCTCGCTAGCGGGATCGAGGATGAGCAGTTCTTC.